This TCR beta chain originates from a study of T cell responses to AZD1222 COVID-19 vaccine. The germline V gene encodes CDR1 LNHDA and CDR2 SQIVND (reference sequence). The CDR3 runs 15 residues. V was pared by 5 bases and J by 1 base, with 6 bases of the junction left unmatched. The assay was immunoSEQ multiplex PCR, and TCRdb's table has in-frame clones only and misses some. This table holds 90,000 to 100,000 clones, more than 85% found once. The sequence derives from an adult in good health. The J gene is TRBJ2-3, the V gene TRBV19, with TRBD1 identical over 7 bases. The starting material was peripheral blood, obtained on day 0 of AZD1222 vaccination. DNA of the CDR3: TGTGCCAGTAGTGCCCAGACAGGGCGCACAGATACGCAGTATTTT. Its protein product is CASSAQTGRTDTQYF.